This T cell receptor (beta chain) was captured by sequencing in a study of OX40 agonist ivuxolimab in advanced cancers. Study-wide context: The dose of intravenous ivuxolimab that patients received every 2 weeks ranged from 0.01 to 10 mg/kg. General study points: Part of the nonresponder group also had normalized T-cell clonal expansion that was low. Relative to CD4+, CD8+ T cells held more expanded clones on average.

The data were produced by immunoSEQ multiplex PCR, yet TCRdb's version contains in-frame clones alone and is incomplete. Among roughly 80,000 clones listed, around 84% were seen once. On cycle 4 day 1 and cycle 7 day 1, as well as at baseline, blood was sampled. Unmatched junction bases numbered 5, after V lost 8 bases and J lost 2 bases. CDR1 MNHEY and CDR2 SVGAGI come from the germline V gene. The CDR3 length is 13 residues. With respect to this clone: Antigen: not known.

Sequencing used CD4+ or CD8+ T cells sorted from blood, obtained in a trial of the OX40 agonist ivuxolimab. The rearrangement joins TRBV6-5 to TRBJ2-7; 8 bases are shared with TRBD2. The origin of this receptor is an adult with an advanced solid tumor such as melanoma, head and neck, liver or kidney cancer. CDR3 sequence (DNA): TGTGCCAGCTCAATCGGGAGGGCCTACGAGCAGTACTTC. Its protein product is CASSIGRAYEQYF.